This entry describes one T cell receptor (beta chain). Its antigen is undetermined. The sample belongs to a study of cytomegalovirus exposure and HLA in healthy donors. The PCR was carried out with 60 Vbeta primers and 13 Jbeta primers. Only in-frame clones appear in the TCRdb table, and some are missing; sequencing was by immunoSEQ multiplex PCR. The sample holds roughly 140,000 clones; approximately 80% are singletons and the top ten take about 5%. Study-wide results and limits: Analysis was carried out at a later point, and it linked a missense DCLRE1C variant to TCR beta V- and J-gene trimming. In a later analysis, specific HLA alleles were associated with 15,000 to 20,000 TCR beta sequences at a 0.05 false discovery rate. In vitro assays verified that three CMV-associated chains recognized CMV antigens specifically.

The CDR3 totals 12 residues. The ends were cut back, 4 bases at V and 5 bases at J, with 8 bases in the middle. Germline lookup yields CDR1 MGHRA and CDR2 YSYEKL. The clonotype originates from a male donor in good health and CMV-seronegative. The V gene is TRBV4-1, the J gene TRBJ1-2; a weak D match, TRBD1 (6 bases). Material: PBMCs. The CDR3 is CASSPGQYGYTF. In DNA form, the CDR3 reads TGCGCCAGCAGCCCCGGACAGTATGGCTACACCTTC.